These 28 T cell receptor beta chains came from one sample sequenced in a study of vaccination and CD4 T cells after COVID-19. These TCRs' antigens remain unknown. Treatment of the sample: roughly ten-day PBMC culture with coronavirus spike peptide pools or control peptides (ViraFEST assay). With the Oncomine TCR Beta short-read assay, DNA from cultured CD4+ T cells was sequenced. One entry per CDR3 protein results from TCRdb running MiXCR on the PCR reads. The sample lists under 20,000 distinct CDR3 sequences; 45% to 70% were seen once. Sequencing was carried out using CD4+ T cells from blood, cultured in vitro. These receptors were taken from a human donor who had recovered from COVID-19.

This clonotype has just one count. CDR3 in DNA: TGTGCCAGCTCACCCTCCGTCGGACTGGAGGGGACCAACTATGGCTACACCTTC. It translates to CASSPSVGLEGTNYGYTF. The chain combines TRBV18 with TRBJ1-2; D perhaps matches TRBD1 (5 bases). The germline V and J ends were trimmed by 3 bases and 2 bases, with 22 bases remaining between them. Germline V gene sequence: CDR1 KGHSH, CDR2 LQKENI. The CDR3 totals 18 residues.

The chain joins TRBV27 to TRBJ2-3; TRBD2 is a possible D gene (6 bases). Germline CDR1 MNHEY, CDR2 SMNVEV (reference sequence). This CDR3 has 17 residues. The V end was cut by 2 bases, the J end by 0 bases, with 15 bases between. In DNA form, the CDR3 reads TGTGCCAGCAGTTTAAATAGTGGCGGGATTAGCACAGATACGCAGTATTTT. Protein sequence: CASSLNSGGISTDTQYF.

This sequence joins TRBV5-1 and TRBJ2-2; a weak D match, TRBD1 (6 bases). The length of the CDR3 is 17 residues. The germline V gene has CDR1 SGHRS and CDR2 YFSETQ. Trimming took off 3 bases at V and 1 base at J, with 16 bases between the two ends. CDR3 amino acids: CASSWGPGPKNTGELFF. The CDR3 region has the DNA TGCGCCAGCAGCTGGGGGCCAGGCCCTAAGAACACCGGGGAGCTGTTTTTT.

The chain links TRBV12-3 or TRBV12-4 to TRBJ2-3; 15 bases map to TRBD2. The CDR3 runs to 17 residues. J lost 6 bases, V lost 6 bases, and 10 bases had no gene match. This chain's CDR3 is CASRGTSGRPLRDTQYF. The CDR3, as DNA: TGTGCCAGCAGAGGGACTAGCGGGAGGCCTTTACGGGATACGCAGTATTTT.

This chain links TRBV2 with TRBJ2-7, with unresolved D. With 3 bases removed from V and 7 bases from J, the gap between germline ends came to 10 bases. The CDR3 length is 12 residues. Germline V gene data show CDR1 as SNHLY and CDR2 as FYNNEI. Here the CDR3 reads CASSDPEGEQYF. In DNA, the CDR3 is TGTGCCAGCAGTGACCCAGAAGGGGAGCAGTACTTC.

This clonotype occurred once. This sequence joins TRBV5-1 and TRBJ2-7; 9 positions agree with TRBD1. The CDR3 spans 15 residues. V shed 1 base, J shed 2 bases, and the junction held 4 bases outside the gene matches. CDR1 SGHRS and CDR2 YFSETQ come from the germline V gene. CDR3 region: CASSLLTGGPYEQYF. The CDR3 DNA follows: TGCGCCAGCAGCTTGCTAACAGGGGGCCCCTACGAGCAGTACTTC.

A few counts support this clonotype. The V gene is TRBV4-1, the J gene TRBJ2-6, with D hard to call. CDR1 and CDR2 (germline): MGHRA, YSYEKL. The CDR3 contains 18 residues. V was shortened by 0 bases and J by 0 bases, with 12 bases between the two germline ends. The CDR3 DNA reads TGCGCCAGCAGCCAAGACGCGTCGCGGCCCTCTGGGGCCAACGTCCTGACTTTC. Protein sequence: CASSQDASRPSGANVLTF.

This chain connects TRBV4-1 to TRBJ1-2; maybe TRBD1 (6 bases). This CDR3 comprises 16 residues. Per the germline V gene, CDR1 is MGHRA and CDR2 is YSYEKL. The ends were cut back, 0 bases at V and 4 bases at J, with 15 bases in the middle. Written as DNA, the CDR3 is TGCGCCAGCAGCCAAGATTTTGGACAGACTATCTATGGCTACACCTTC. This gives the protein CASSQDFGQTIYGYTF.

This chain links TRBV20-1 with TRBJ1-5, with D perhaps matching TRBD1 (5 bases). Germline CDR1 DFQATT, CDR2 SNEGSKA (reference sequence). The CDR3 runs 14 residues. V gave up 0 bases and J gave up 8 bases, with 14 bases separating them. For the CDR3, the DNA is TGCAGTGCTAGAGAGGGTGTCCCCAGGGAGCCCCAGCATTTT. As protein: CSAREGVPREPQHF.

This chain connects TRBV27 to TRBJ2-3; a weak D match, TRBD2 (6 bases). V shed 6 bases and J shed 6 bases, with 19 bases lying between them. Germline V gene data show CDR1 as MNHEY and CDR2 as SMNVEV (reference sequence). This CDR3 has 15 residues. This chain's CDR3 is CASRRLERSMDTQYF. Written as DNA, the CDR3 is TGTGCCAGCAGAAGACTAGAGAGAAGTATGGATACGCAGTATTTT.

This clonotype has more than one count but fewer than ten. The chain employs TRBV27 and TRBJ1-2; D is undetermined. Trimming shortened V by 4 bases and J by 7 bases, and 13 bases separated the two germline ends. This CDR3 is built from 13 residues. Germline lookup yields CDR1 MNHEY and CDR2 SMNVEV (reference sequence). The CDR3 DNA is TGTGCCAGCAGTTCGGCAGGTTTCGTTGGCTACACCTTC. Translation gives CASSSAGFVGYTF.

The chain carries TRBV7-9 and TRBJ2-5; maybe TRBD1 (6 bases). The V and J ends lost 1 base and 4 bases respectively, with 13 bases between them. Germline values: CDR1 SEHNR, CDR2 FQNEAQ (reference sequence). The CDR3 contains 15 residues. CDR3 nucleotide sequence: TGTGCCAGCAGCTTAGATCGACAGGTCGGAGAGACCCAGTACTTC. This translates into CASSLDRQVGETQYF.

V gene TRBV4-3 combines with J gene TRBJ2-5; 8 bases fit TRBD1. CDR1 LGHNA and CDR2 YSLEER come from the germline V gene. Unmatched junction bases numbered 4, after V lost 0 bases and J lost 4 bases. This CDR3 has 15 amino acids. CDR3 nucleotides: TGCGCCAGCAGCCAAGACGGCAGGGGGCGAGAGACCCAGTACTTC. It encodes CASSQDGRGRETQYF.

This clonotype appeared a few times. This rearrangement joins TRBV12-3 or TRBV12-4 to TRBJ2-7; 12 bases are a match to TRBD2. The V and J ends lost 6 bases and 2 bases, in that order; junction bases with no gene match: 2. This CDR3 region has 14 residues. The CDR3 here is CASSRLAGAYEQYF. In nucleotides, the CDR3 is TGTGCCAGCAGCCGACTAGCGGGGGCCTACGAGCAGTACTTC.

The V gene is TRBV5-1, the J gene TRBJ1-2; D is undetermined. CDR1 SGHRS and CDR2 YFSETQ come from the germline V gene. V lost 0 bases, J lost 6 bases, and 12 bases lay in between. This CDR3 is 14 amino acids long. The CDR3 sequence: CASSLAGELNGYTF. As DNA, the CDR3 is TGCGCCAGCAGCTTGGCCGGGGAGTTGAATGGCTACACCTTC.

The chain has TRBV5-1 and TRBJ1-6, with D possibly TRBD1 on 6 matching bases. CDR3 length: 15 residues. Trimming left V 3 bases short and J 4 bases short, with 11 bases between. Germline CDR1 reads SGHRS; CDR2 reads YFSETQ. CDR3 region: CASSSRTDYNSPLHF. The CDR3 DNA is TGCGCCAGCAGCTCCCGGACAGATTATAATTCACCCCTCCACTTT.

To note about this clonotype: A junction boundary mismatches the germline segment, possibly from a read error. The V call is TRBV7-3, the J call TRBJ2-1; 11 nucleotides agree with TRBD2. The germline V gene has CDR1 SGHTA and CDR2 FQGTGA. The CDR3 covers 16 residues. The CDR3 loop reads CASSHIAGGSYNEQSF. Written as DNA, the CDR3 is TGTGCCAGCAGCCATATAGCGGGAGGGTCCTACAATGAGCAGTCCTTC.

Only a few counts were recorded for this clonotype. V is TRBV18 and J is TRBJ1-1; tentative D call: TRBD1 (6 bases). This CDR3 comprises 14 residues. Germline CDR1 reads KGHSH; CDR2 reads LQKENI. V was pared by 3 bases and J by 3 bases, with 11 bases between. The CDR3 DNA sequence: TGTGCCAGCTCACCTAACGAGGGGGACACTGAAGCTTTCTTT. It specifies CASSPNEGDTEAFF. Filled out from reference TRBV18 and TRBJ1-1, the complete variable domain reads NAGVMQNPRHLVRRRGQEARLRCSPMKGHSHVYWYRQLPEEGLKFMVYLQKENIIDESGMPKERFSAEFPKEGPSILRIQQVVRGDSAAYFCASSPNEGDTEAFFGQGTRLTVV.

The chain uses TRBV7-9 and TRBJ2-3, with TRBD2 matching over 10 bases. The CDR3 is made up of 14 amino acids. The junction had 3 bases not matched to a gene; V was cut back by 4 bases and J by 5 bases. Germline assignment: CDR1 SEHNR and CDR2 FQNEAQ (reference sequence). DNA for the CDR3: TGTGCCAGCAGCTCCCCTAGCGGGGGAGATACGCAGTATTTT. Amino acid sequence: CASSSPSGGDTQYF.

CDR3 region: CASSSEDRGRRGYTF. The DNA of the CDR3 is TGTGCCAGCTCATCGGAGGACAGGGGGCGAAGAGGCTACACCTTC. V gene TRBV18 combines with J gene TRBJ1-2; 11 bases match TRBD1. V dropped 5 bases and J dropped 8; count of bases not matched to a gene: 10. Germline V CDR1 and CDR2: KGHSH, LQKENI. CDR3 size: 15 residues.

This chain uses TRBV20-1 with TRBJ1-4; D might be TRBD1 (5 bases). V lost 3 bases and J lost 7, with 18 bases in between. The CDR3 consists of 15 residues. CDR1 DFQATT and CDR2 SNEGSKA come from the germline V gene (reference sequence). CDR3: CSARVHGRVGEKLFF. The CDR3 nucleotides read TGCAGTGCTAGGGTCCACGGCAGGGTTGGTGAAAAACTGTTTTTT.

This clonotype has more than one count but fewer than ten. The V gene is TRBV19, the J gene TRBJ1-6, with D perhaps TRBD1 (6 bases). The CDR3 loop spans 12 amino acids. CDR1 LNHDA and CDR2 SQIVND come from the germline V gene (reference sequence). V shed 6 bases and J shed 13 bases, with 13 bases lying between them. Here the CDR3 DNA reads TGTGCCAGTAGCCCACAGGGTTGGCCCCTCCACTTT. It yields the protein CASSPQGWPLHF.

The rearrangement joins TRBV20-1 to TRBJ2-3, with TRBD2 matching 11 bases. CDR1 and CDR2 (germline): DFQATT, SNEGSKA (reference sequence). Losses at the gene ends were 3 bases for V and 2 bases for J; bases not matched to a gene: 7. The CDR3 covers 16 residues. CDR3 sequence reads: CSASPGLADYTDTQYF. Written as DNA, the CDR3 is TGCAGTGCTAGTCCGGGACTAGCGGATTACACAGATACGCAGTATTTT.

The J gene is TRBJ1-3, the V gene TRBV6-1; D unclear. Germline values: CDR1 MNHNS, CDR2 SASEGT. The V end lost 2 bases, the J end lost 4 bases, and 15 bases lay between the germline ends. The CDR3 loop spans 16 amino acids. In nucleotides, the CDR3 is TGTGCCAGCAGTGAACAGTACGGCCTCGGAGGAAACACCATATATTTT. Translation gives CASSEQYGLGGNTIYF.

This clonotype was seen a few times. J is TRBJ2-5 and V is TRBV7-2; a weak D match, TRBD2 (5 bases). Per germline, CDR1 SGHTA and CDR2 FQGNSA. This CDR3 contains 17 residues. V was trimmed by 1 base and J by 2 bases, leaving 17 bases between them. The CDR3 is CASSLETGIPLQETQYF. In DNA form, the CDR3 reads TGTGCCAGCAGCTTAGAGACCGGGATCCCACTTCAAGAGACCCAGTACTTC. The full variable domain, rest sourced from reference TRBV7-2 and TRBJ2-5, is GAGVSQSPSNKVTEKGKDVELRCDPISGHTALYWYRQSLGQGLEFLIYFQGNSAPDKSGLPSDRFSAERTGGSVSTLTIQRTQQEDSAVYLCASSLETGIPLQETQYFGPGTRLLVL.

The V gene is TRBV28, the J gene TRBJ2-7; TRBD1 matches 11 bases. V gave up 5 bases and J gave up 5 bases; unmatched junction bases: 5. This CDR3 is 14 amino acids long. Germline V gene sequence: CDR1 MDHEN, CDR2 SYDVKM. The chain's CDR3 is CASSLGQGADEQYF. DNA of the CDR3: TGTGCCAGCAGTCTCGGACAGGGGGCAGACGAGCAGTACTTC.

This clonotype appeared a few times. The chain joins TRBV20-1 to TRBJ1-5; a weak D match, TRBD1 (5 bases). The germline V gene has CDR1 DFQATT and CDR2 SNEGSKA (reference sequence). The CDR3 is 13 residues long. The germline V and J ends were trimmed by 1 base and 7 bases, with 11 bases remaining between them. Written as DNA, the CDR3 is TGCAGTGCTAGAGGACAGAATTACCAGCCCCAGCATTTT. Residues: CSARGQNYQPQHF.

This chain links TRBV24-1 with TRBJ2-1; TRBD1 might be the D (8 bases). CDR1 and CDR2 (germline): KGHDR, SFDVKD. Between the trimmed V and J ends, which lost 4 bases and 9 bases, there was a span of 21 bases. The CDR3 is 16 amino acids. The CDR3 DNA sequence: TGTGCCACCAGTGACCCGGACAGGGTTAAGCGGGGTGAGCAGTTCTTC. Encoded protein: CATSDPDRVKRGEQFF.